The following is a TCR beta chain sequence with its context. Its binding antigen is unknown. No base quality information exists; no much larger clone differs at one position. The CDR3 runs 16 amino acids, cysteine and phenylalanine included. Only the CDR3 part of the read is kept: 48 bases, read in frame from the first base. CDR1 and CDR2, looked up from the germline V gene, are SGHTA and FQGNSA. Deletion took 1 base off V and 0 bases off J, with a span of 13 bases between the germline ends. The library was made by multiplex PCR. The sequencing machine was an Illumina HiSeq 4000. CDR3 regions were amplified by Arm-PCR with iRepertoire HTBI primers to construct TCR beta libraries. Gel purification was performed on PCR products prior to sequencing. From the authors' description of their analysis: Gene usage analysis of CDR3 amino acid clonotypes used the 50 to 70 TRBV and some 15 TRBJ segments found across samples. COPE and FqMerger were used to merge the filtered high-quality paired reads into contigs. Contigs were aligned with BLAST to IMGT TRBV, TRBD and TRBJ reference genes, and CDR3 was defined per IMGT. Highly expanded clones were defined as clonotypes with a frequency above 0.1%. Shannon entropy served as the measure of repertoire diversity, while the Gini coefficient captured V-J evenness. A clonotype found in more than one individual was treated as public. Clones were called with MiXCR by TCRdb after fastp trimmed the public reads at Q25, and only in-frame beta chains were retained. All rows with the same CDR3 protein become a single entry with the most common DNA and genes. TCRdb's processing, not the authors', yielded these V and J calls. The sample data list 500,000 to 700,000 distinct CDR3 sequences, and approximately 31% of these were observed just once. Jointly, the top ten make up under 50% of the sample.

The data were taken from a study of regulatory T cells in long-lasting Graves disease (dated by TCRdb to the early 2020s). Regarding the complete study: Persistent Graves' disease meant more than 5 years of antithyroid drug treatment with TSH receptor autoantibodies that stayed positive. Peripheral blood TCR sequencing and RNA sequencing compared persistent Graves' disease patients with newly diagnosed Graves' disease patients. The study was registered as a clinical trial and conducted in China. A total of 33 samples underwent TCR sequencing, from around 13 patients with persistent Graves' disease and 20 or so patients with newly diagnosed Graves' disease. Antithyroid drugs had been taken for around 9.8 years on average by persistent Graves' disease patients in the clinical cohort. What the authors observed across the whole study: Compared with newly diagnosed patients, patients with persistent Graves' disease had lower TCR Shannon entropy and fewer highly expanded clones, which suggests clonal expansion. The authors noted that the small sample size was a limitation that may lower accuracy. Because the primary lesion, thyroid tissue, could not be accessed, the study looked at peripheral blood alone. Sequencing and analysis were limited to the TCR beta chain. Preferential use of TRBV28, TRBJ1-2 and TRBJ2-5 was observed in persistent disease, whereas TRBV20-1 and TRBJ2-1 were favored in newly diagnosed disease. More public clonotypes were shared among persistent patients (under 3,000) than among newly diagnosed patients (more than 900).

Read against the paper, the sample's time point label means: persistent/refractory GD, antithyroid drugs over 5 years with positive TRAb. For both TCR sequencing and RNA sequencing, RNA was extracted from PBMCs using TRIzol. The diagnosis of Graves' disease followed American Thyroid Association guidelines. Patients were recruited from an endocrinology department in Xi'an, China. Each patient gave approximately 9 milliliters of peripheral blood, collected in an EDTA anticoagulant tube. PBMCs were isolated by Ficoll Paque Plus density gradient separation without further T cell sorting. RNA quality was checked with an Agilent 2100 Bioanalyzer and agarose gel, and concentration with a NanoDrop 2000.

The V and J segments used are TRBV7-2 and TRBJ2-7; possibly the D gene is TRBD2, per 5 matching bases. The source of this sequence is a female donor with Graves disease. Sequences were derived from peripheral blood mononuclear cells (PBMCs), sampled when the disease was refractory, from a patient treated with antithyroid drugs. The CDR3 reads as follows: CASSLDSGKSSYEQYF. The nucleotide sequence reads TGTGCCAGCAGCTTAGATTCCGGGAAGAGCTCCTACGAGCAGTACTTC.